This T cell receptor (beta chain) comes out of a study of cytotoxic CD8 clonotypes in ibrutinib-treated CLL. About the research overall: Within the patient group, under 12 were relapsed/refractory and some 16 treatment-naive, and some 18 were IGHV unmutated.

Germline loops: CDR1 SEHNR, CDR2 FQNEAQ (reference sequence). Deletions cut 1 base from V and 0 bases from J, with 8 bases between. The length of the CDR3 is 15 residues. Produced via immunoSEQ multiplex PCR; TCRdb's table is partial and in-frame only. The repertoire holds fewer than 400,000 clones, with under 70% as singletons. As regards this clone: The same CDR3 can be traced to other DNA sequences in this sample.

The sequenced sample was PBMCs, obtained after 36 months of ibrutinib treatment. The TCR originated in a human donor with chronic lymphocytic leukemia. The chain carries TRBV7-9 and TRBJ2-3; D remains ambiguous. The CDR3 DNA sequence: TGTGCCAGCAGCTTAGTTGGACCCAGCACAGATACGCAGTATTTT. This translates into CASSLVGPSTDTQYF.